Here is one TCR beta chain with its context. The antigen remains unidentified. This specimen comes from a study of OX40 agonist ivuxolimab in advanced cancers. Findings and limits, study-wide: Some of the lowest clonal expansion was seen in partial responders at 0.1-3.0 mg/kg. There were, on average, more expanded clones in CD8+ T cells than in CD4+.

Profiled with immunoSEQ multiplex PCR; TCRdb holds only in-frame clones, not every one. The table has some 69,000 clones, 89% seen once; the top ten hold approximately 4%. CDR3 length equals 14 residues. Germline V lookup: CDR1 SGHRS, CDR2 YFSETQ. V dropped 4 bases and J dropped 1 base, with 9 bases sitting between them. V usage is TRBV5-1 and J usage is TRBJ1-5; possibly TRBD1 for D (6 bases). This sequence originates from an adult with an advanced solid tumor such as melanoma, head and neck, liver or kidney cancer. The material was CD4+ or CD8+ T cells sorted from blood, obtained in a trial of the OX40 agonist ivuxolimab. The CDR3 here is CASSPGQSNQPQHF. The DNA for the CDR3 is TGCGCCAGCAGCCCGGGACAAAGCAATCAGCCCCAGCATTTT.